The 8 T cell receptor beta chains below all came from one sample that was sequenced in a study of PD-1 blockade in classical Hodgkin lymphoma. Sequenced by immunoSEQ multiplex PCR; TCRdb stores in-frame clones only, minus some. The repertoire has roughly 70,000 clones, about 93% of them found once; the top ten carry about 2.6%. Time point denoted: newly diagnosed, previously untreated cHL patient sample. Specimen: peripheral blood mononuclear cells (PBMCs). Source of these receptors: a human donor with classical Hodgkin lymphoma.

In this sample, this clone turned up once. The genes are TRBV19 and TRBJ1-2, with 9 bases aligning to TRBD1. Germline trimming cut 6 bases from V and 2 bases from J; bases unmatched to any gene: 7. Germline V CDR1 and CDR2: LNHDA, SQIVND (reference sequence). The CDR3 sequence is 15 residues long. CDR3 DNA sequence: TGTGCCAGTAGGGAAGGACAGGGGTGGAACTATGGCTACACCTTC. Protein: CASREGQGWNYGYTF.

This sequence joins TRBV10-1 and TRBJ2-2, with D maybe TRBD2 (7 bases). The CDR3 is 14 residues long. CDR1 and CDR2 (germline): WNHNN, SYGVQD (reference sequence). The V end lost 5 bases, the J end lost 1 base, and 8 bases lay between the germline ends. The chain's CDR3 is CASSRGGNTGELFF. DNA for the CDR3: TGCGCCAGCAGTAGGGGGGGGAACACCGGGGAGCTGTTTTTT.

The chain is built from TRBV28 and TRBJ2-1; D assignment may be TRBD1 or TRBD2 (5 bases each). Germline V lookup: CDR1 MDHEN, CDR2 SYDVKM. The CDR3 is 12 residues long. Trimming stripped 5 bases from V and 5 bases from J, with 7 bases between. CDR3 amino acids: CASSGGDNEQFF. CDR3 DNA: TGTGCCAGCAGTGGGGGTGACAATGAGCAGTTCTTC.

This chain links TRBV6-6 with TRBJ1-6; maybe TRBD1 (5 bases). Germline CDR1 reads MNHNY; CDR2 reads SVGAGI (reference sequence). With 7 bases removed from V and 11 bases from J, the gap between germline ends came to 21 bases. The CDR3 has 15 residues. Here the CDR3 reads CASTSPPGKRTPLHF. CDR3 in DNA: TGTGCCAGCACCAGCCCCCCAGGGAAAAGGACACCCCTCCACTTT.

This chain connects TRBV7-9 to TRBJ1-1, with D hard to call. V lost 2 bases and J 5 bases, leaving 12 bases between the germline ends. The CDR3 is made up of 14 amino acids. CDR1 SEHNR and CDR2 FQNEAQ come from the germline V gene (reference sequence). The CDR3 DNA reads TGTGCCAGCAGCTTAATTACGTACGGGACTGAAGCTTTCTTT. Amino acid sequence: CASSLITYGTEAFF. Using reference TRBV7-9 and TRBJ1-1 for the parts outside the CDR3, the full variable domain is DTGVSQNPRHKITKRGQNVTFRCDPISEHNRLYWYRQTLGQGPEFLTYFQNEAQLEKSRLLSDRFSAERPKGSFSTLEIQRTEQGDSAMYLCASSLITYGTEAFFGQGTRLTVV.

The V gene is TRBV4-1, the J gene TRBJ1-3; the match to TRBD1 covers 10 bases. The germline V gene has CDR1 MGHRA and CDR2 YSYEKL. Losses at the gene ends were 6 bases for V and 2 bases for J; bases not matched to a gene: 7. The CDR3 is 16 amino acids. CDR3 in amino acids: CASRNTGTGAGNTIYF. The CDR3 bases are TGCGCCAGCAGGAACACCGGGACAGGGGCTGGAAACACCATATATTTT.

The chain carries TRBV18 and TRBJ1-3; D not certain. Germline V gene data show CDR1 as KGHSH and CDR2 as LQKENI. CDR3 length: 13 amino acids. The V and J ends lost 7 bases and 4 bases respectively, with 11 bases between them. CDR3 protein: CASWEGLGNTIYF. CDR3 sequence (DNA): TGTGCCAGCTGGGAAGGACTGGGAAACACCATATATTTT.

The genes are TRBV7-2 and TRBJ1-1; 10 nucleotides agree with TRBD1. V shed 4 bases and J 7 bases; nucleotides not matched to a gene: 3. Germline V gene data show CDR1 as SGHTA and CDR2 as FQGNSA. The CDR3 sequence is 13 residues long. Here the CDR3 reads CASSWGQGREAFF. The CDR3 bases are TGTGCCAGCAGCTGGGGACAGGGGCGTGAAGCTTTCTTT.